The present T cell receptor (beta chain) was sequenced within a study of blood T cell repertoires in COVID-19. Study overall: Samples came from the United States, Italy and Spain, spanning acute and convalescent COVID-19. From T cells, B-cell-depleted T cells, or PBMCs came the material, which was cDNA or gDNA.

In the original workflow: Estimated nucleated cell counts came from reference gene primer amplification. Sequencing used immunoSEQ multiplex PCR; TCRdb keeps in-frame clones, though not all of them. V, J and clone size are those of that table, while D and trimming were read from the DNA. The sample carries 150,000 to 200,000 clones, about 87% recorded once. Sequencing used peripheral blood. The receptor's source is a woman aged 45-59 years with acute or convalescent COVID-19.

CDR3 in DNA: TGTGCCTCACGACAGGGGGCAAGTGAAAAACTGTTTTTT. Encoded protein: CASRQGASEKLFF. This sequence joins TRBV30 and TRBJ1-4, with 10 bases aligning to TRBD1. CDR1 GTSNPN and CDR2 SVGIG come from the germline V gene (reference sequence). The ends lost 7 bases at V and 7 bases at J; junction bases unmatched: 6. CDR3 length: 13 amino acids.